These 14 T cell receptor beta chains came from one sample sequenced in a study of blood T cell repertoires in COVID-19. Libraries were prepared by immunoSEQ multiplex PCR; TCRdb keeps only in-frame clonotypes and omits some of them. This table holds around 220,000 clones, more than 65% found once. Specimen: peripheral blood. These receptors were taken from a woman in her forties with active or convalescent COVID-19.

The chain combines TRBV6-5 with TRBJ2-7; TRBD1 matches at 7 bases. The CDR3 extends over 15 amino acids. The germline gives CDR1 MNHEY, CDR2 SVGAGI. V lost 6 bases to trimming and J lost 7 bases; unmatched junction nucleotides: 15. CDR3 sequence: CASSPVGTAAREQYF. The CDR3 nucleotides are TGTGCCAGCAGCCCGGTGGGGACAGCCGCCCGGGAGCAGTACTTC.

The chain recombines TRBV15 with TRBJ2-3, with D hard to call. V was clipped by 5 bases and J by 0 bases, with 15 bases between them. The CDR3 is made up of 16 amino acids. Germline assignment: CDR1 LNHNV and CDR2 YYDKDF (reference sequence). DNA for the CDR3: TGTGCCACCAGCGGAAGTATAGCTCCCAGCACAGATACGCAGTATTTT. Amino acid sequence: CATSGSIAPSTDTQYF.

V gene TRBV12-5 combines with J gene TRBJ1-3; 9 nucleotides line up with TRBD1. Germline V gives CDR1 LGHNT, CDR2 FRNRAP. Trimming removed 2 bases from V and 2 bases from J; junction bases left unmatched: 7. CDR3 length equals 17 residues. DNA of the CDR3: TGTGCTAGTGGTTTGTTTCTCGGGGACAGGGCTGGAAACACCATATATTTT. Translating gives CASGLFLGDRAGNTIYF.

The chain is built from TRBV28 and TRBJ2-3; D ambiguous. This CDR3 has 11 amino acids. Germline CDR1 is MDHEN and CDR2 is SYDVKM. Trimming took 6 bases from V and 4 from J, leaving 5 bases between them. In DNA form, the CDR3 reads TGTGCCAGCAGCCCCTCAGATACGCAGTATTTT. It specifies CASSPSDTQYF.

The chain carries TRBV27 and TRBJ2-1, with 14 bases identical to TRBD2. CDR3 length: 15 residues. Unmatched junction bases numbered 9, after V lost 7 bases and J lost 10 bases. Germline CDR1 reads MNHEY; CDR2 reads SMNVEV (reference sequence). CDR3 sequence (DNA): TGTGCCAGCATATCGGGACTAGCGGGGGCCCGGGAGCAGTTCTTC. The encoded protein is CASISGLAGAREQFF.

This chain connects TRBV7-2 to TRBJ2-3; the match to TRBD1 covers 8 bases. V dropped 5 bases and J dropped 3; count of bases not matched to a gene: 7. Germline values: CDR1 SGHTA, CDR2 FQGNSA. The CDR3 spans 15 residues. CDR3 in DNA: TGTGCCAGCAGCCGGCAGGGGGCAGAGACAGATACGCAGTATTTT. This translates into CASSRQGAETDTQYF.

V is TRBV3-1 (or the pseudogene TRBV3-2) and J is TRBJ1-4, with 9 bases identical to TRBD1. Germline CDR1 is LGHDT and CDR2 is YNNKEL (reference sequence). The ends lost 2 bases at V and 5 bases at J; junction bases unmatched: 3. The CDR3 is 15 residues long. The CDR3 region is CASSQWDRENEKLFF. In DNA, the CDR3 is TGTGCCAGCAGCCAATGGGACAGGGAGAATGAAAAACTGTTTTTT.

This clone appeared a single time. This rearrangement joins TRBV7-9 to TRBJ1-1, with 8 bases aligning to TRBD1. Germline lookup yields CDR1 SEHNR and CDR2 FQNEAQ (reference sequence). Trimming took 3 bases from V and 0 from J; bases not matched to a gene: 6. The length of the CDR3 is 16 residues. This chain's CDR3 is CASSLARTGMNTEAFF. The CDR3 region has the DNA TGTGCCAGCAGCTTGGCTAGGACAGGGATGAACACTGAAGCTTTCTTT.

The V call is TRBV19, the J call TRBJ1-2; D is unresolved. Deletions cut 1 base from V and 5 bases from J, with 8 bases between. The CDR3 is made up of 13 amino acids. Germline-derived CDR1 and CDR2 are LNHDA and SQIVND (reference sequence). CDR3 residues: CASSIVGGYGYTF. CDR3 nucleotides: TGTGCCAGTAGTATAGTAGGCGGATATGGCTACACCTTC.

This chain links TRBV28 with TRBJ2-5, with D tentatively TRBD2 (7 bases). Per the germline V gene, CDR1 is MDHEN and CDR2 is SYDVKM. V was trimmed by 3 bases and J by 1 base, leaving 24 bases between them. This CDR3 region has 19 residues. The CDR3 DNA reads TGTGCCAGCAGTTTCGGACTTCAGGTTGGGGGGGGCCTCCAAGAGACCCAGTACTTC. Translated: CASSFGLQVGGGLQETQYF.

The chain employs TRBV19 and TRBJ1-4; no clear D. The CDR3 runs to 17 residues. Germline loops: CDR1 LNHDA, CDR2 SQIVND (reference sequence). Trimming removed 4 bases at V and 0 bases at J, with 15 bases between. Written as DNA, the CDR3 is TGTGCCAGTAGTACAACGGGCGGACTTGCAACTAATGAAAAACTGTTTTTT. It yields the protein CASSTTGGLATNEKLFF.

The chain recombines TRBV28 with TRBJ1-2; the D is unclear. CDR3 length equals 12 residues. From germline, CDR1 is MDHEN and CDR2 SYDVKM. V was clipped by 3 bases and J by 5 bases, with 7 bases between them. The chain's CDR3 is CASSFGRYGYTF. The CDR3 nucleotides read TGTGCCAGCAGTTTTGGTCGGTATGGCTACACCTTC.

Only one count was recorded for this clone. This chain connects TRBV28 to TRBJ2-5; 7 positions match TRBD1. The CDR3 runs 14 residues. The germline gives CDR1 MDHEN, CDR2 SYDVKM. V trimming: 6 bases; J trimming: 5 bases; junction bases outside the gene matches: 9. CDR3 coding DNA: TGTGCCAGCAGCTCACACAGGGGTGAGGAGACCCAGTACTTC. Translated, it gives CASSSHRGEETQYF.

V is TRBV6-5 and J is TRBJ2-7, with a tentative D call TRBD1 (5 bases). V gave up 6 bases and J gave up 3 bases, with 12 bases separating them. Germline CDR1 MNHEY, CDR2 SVGAGI. The CDR3 contains 13 residues. The CDR3 region is CASRNRGGYEQYF. The CDR3 coding sequence is TGTGCCAGCAGGAATAGGGGTGGCTACGAGCAGTACTTC.